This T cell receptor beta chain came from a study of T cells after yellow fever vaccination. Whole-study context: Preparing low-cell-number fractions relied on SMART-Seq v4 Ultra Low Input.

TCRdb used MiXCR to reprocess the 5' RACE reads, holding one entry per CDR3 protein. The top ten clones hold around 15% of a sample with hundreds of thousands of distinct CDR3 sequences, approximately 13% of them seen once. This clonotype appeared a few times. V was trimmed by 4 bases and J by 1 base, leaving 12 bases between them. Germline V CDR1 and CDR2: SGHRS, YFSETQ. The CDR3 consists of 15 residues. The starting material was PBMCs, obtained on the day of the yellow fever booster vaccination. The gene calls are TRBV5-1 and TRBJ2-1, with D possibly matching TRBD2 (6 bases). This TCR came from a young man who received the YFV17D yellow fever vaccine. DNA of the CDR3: TGCGCCAGCAGCGTCGCTAGCGCTTCCTACAATGAGCAGTTCTTC. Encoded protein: CASSVASASYNEQFF. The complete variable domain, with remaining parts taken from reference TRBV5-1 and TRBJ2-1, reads KAGVTQTPRYLIKTRGQQVTLSCSPISGHRSVSWYQQTPGQGLQFLFEYFSETQRNKGNFPGRFSGRQFSNSRSEMNVSTLELGDSALYLCASSVASASYNEQFFGPGTRLTVL.